Given below is one T cell receptor beta chain in context. Its binding antigen is unknown. Within one base of it there is no much larger clone, and no base qualities were kept. These data originate in a study of OX40 agonist ivuxolimab in advanced cancers. As for the study more broadly: Ivuxolimab was a fully human IgG2 agonistic monoclonal antibody targeting the costimulatory receptor OX40 (CD134). Partial responses occurred in three dose-escalation patients: two with cutaneous melanoma and one with hepatocellular carcinoma. In the dose-escalation cohort, 65% to 90% of patients were male, and the mean age was roughly 60 years, with a range of roughly 23 to 85. Patients were allowed to have had prior anti-PD-1, anti-PD-L1 or anti-CTLA-4 therapy, and about 40% of the dose-escalation patients had been treated with checkpoint inhibitors. Of the 50 or so patients in dose escalation, 19 had hepatocellular carcinoma, about 15 had melanoma, 9 had renal cell carcinoma and 9 had head and neck cancer. Intravenous ivuxolimab was administered to patients every 2 weeks at six dose levels: 0.01, 0.1, 0.3, 1.5, 3 and 10 mg/kg. The paper covers the monotherapy dose-escalation part of the phase I ivuxolimab trial, which included N of about 56 patients. The point of sequencing TCRbeta in the periphery was to test whether ivuxolimab changed TCR sequence diversity and drove clonal T-cell expansion.

The trial excluded patients who had a history of autoimmune disease or were on systemic immunosuppression. In every dose cohort, peripheral blood was drawn for TCR sequencing at baseline, cycle 4 day 1, and cycle 7 day 1. The samples were drawn from a first-in-human, open-label, multicenter phase I dose-escalation trial of ivuxolimab. The trial enrolled adults with locally advanced or metastatic head and neck squamous cell, hepatocellular, melanoma or renal cell carcinoma. Before TCR sequencing, CD4+ and CD8+ T cells were separately sorted from peripheral blood. Genomic DNA was extracted from sorted cells for sequencing of the TCRbeta CDR3 region. TCRbeta CDR3 regions were sequenced using the immunoSEQ Assay. TCRdb provides this immuneACCESS table in a form limited to in-frame rearrangements. Some clones are lacking; in checked studies, under half of them reflect an unresolved V gene, and why the rest are absent is not known. This sample gives around 55,000 clones in total; 77% of them show up just once. 5.5% to 7% of the sample is in the top ten clones.

The full study reports these points: After ivuxolimab, more expanded clones were found on average in CD8+ T cells than in CD4+ T cells. Low levels of normalized T-cell clonal expansion were also shown by some nonresponding patients. The antigen specificity of the peripheral T cells that underwent clonal expansion was not determined. In the 0.1-3.0 mg/kg groups, partial responders were among the patients with the lowest normalized peripheral clonal expansion, particularly in CD8+ T cells. At doses of 0.1 to 3.0 mg/kg, clonal expansion of both CD4+ and CD8+ blood T cells was observed from baseline to week 6.

CDR1 and CDR2 are drawn from the germline V gene: MNHNS, SASEGT. Trimming removed 3 bases from V and 0 bases from J, leaving 9 bases between the germline ends. The CDR3, cysteine through phenylalanine, is 15 amino acids long. Only the CDR3 DNA stays, 45 bases, in frame from base 1. The rearrangement combines TRBV6-1 with TRBJ2-4; matching of 6 bases hints at TRBD1 as the D gene. This clonotype originated in an adult with an advanced solid tumor such as melanoma, head and neck, liver or kidney cancer. This sample comprised CD4+ or CD8+ T cells sorted from blood, obtained in a trial of the OX40 agonist ivuxolimab. The bases read TGTGCCAGCAGTGATCAGGGGTTAGCCAAAAACATTCAGTACTTC. Translated, this gives CASSDQGLAKNIQYF.